The next 27 T cell receptor beta chains were all read from a single sample in a study of shared clonotypes between healthy human individuals. Repertoires were generated with immunoSEQ multiplex PCR, while TCRdb's copy carries only in-frame clones and drops some. The sample comprises fewer than 1.8 million clones, 97% to 99% of which are singletons, and 0.36% rests with the top ten. Source material: naive CD4+ T cells sorted from blood. Specified subset: CD45RA+ positively selected. These receptors originate from a man aged 30-40 years in good health.

CDR3 sequence: CASWRDKVSNEQFF. Written as DNA, the CDR3 is TGTGCCAGCTGGCGGGACAAGGTCAGCAATGAGCAGTTCTTC. This chain links TRBV6-1 with TRBJ2-1; D may match TRBD1 or TRBD2 (6 bases each). The germline V gene encodes CDR1 MNHNS and CDR2 SASEGT. Trimming took 8 bases from V and 6 from J, leaving 17 bases between them. The CDR3 extends over 14 amino acids.

V gene TRBV5-1 combines with J gene TRBJ2-7; weak D call: TRBD2 (5 bases). The CDR3 loop spans 14 amino acids. V lost 1 base and J lost 0, with 8 bases in between. Per the germline V gene, CDR1 is SGHRS and CDR2 is YFSETQ. CDR3 protein: CASSLMGSSYEQYF. As DNA, the CDR3 is TGCGCCAGCAGCTTGATGGGGAGCTCCTACGAGCAGTACTTC.

The V gene is TRBV19, the J gene TRBJ1-5, with D possibly matching TRBD1 (6 bases). Germline loops: CDR1 LNHDA, CDR2 SQIVND (reference sequence). This CDR3 has 12 amino acids. V shed 3 bases and J shed 14 bases, with 14 bases lying between them. In DNA, the CDR3 is TGTGCCAGTAGTATCAGACAGGAGGCCGAGCATTTT. This translates into CASSIRQEAEHF.

The rearrangement uses TRBV7-2 and TRBJ2-1, with 7 nucleotides matching TRBD1. Germline CDR1 reads SGHTA; CDR2 reads FQGNSA. This CDR3 is 13 amino acids long. Trimming took 7 bases from V and 9 from J; bases not matched to a gene: 9. CDR3 nucleotides: TGTGCCAGCACACGAGACAGGGATTCTGAGCAGTTCTTC. Encoded protein: CASTRDRDSEQFF.

This chain links TRBV7-3 with TRBJ2-3; no reliable D call. This CDR3 comprises 15 residues. V lost 5 bases and J lost 4, with 16 bases in between. CDR1 is SGHTA, CDR2 FQGTGA, per germline. The DNA for the CDR3 is TGTGCCAGCAGCCCCCGGGCAAACCGGGCAGATACGCAGTATTTT. Translating it yields CASSPRANRADTQYF.

The J gene is TRBJ2-3, the V gene TRBV7-6; 13 positions match TRBD2. CDR3 length: 16 residues. The germline gives CDR1 SGHVS, CDR2 FNYEAQ. The junction had 8 bases not matched to a gene; V was cut back by 5 bases and J by 6 bases. CDR3 protein: CASSAGGLAGSDTQYF. CDR3 coding DNA: TGTGCCAGCAGCGCAGGGGGACTAGCGGGGTCGGATACGCAGTATTTT.

The chain has TRBV7-9 and TRBJ2-1, with 10 bases that match TRBD2. The V segment lost 4 bases and the J segment 5 bases; nucleotides outside the gene matches: 5. The CDR3 contains 15 residues. From germline, CDR1 is SEHNR and CDR2 FQNEAQ (reference sequence). The CDR3 is CASSSGLAGDNEQFF. The CDR3 DNA reads TGTGCCAGCAGCTCCGGTCTAGCGGGGGACAATGAGCAGTTCTTC.

This chain links TRBV29-1 with TRBJ1-3; the match to TRBD1 covers 11 bases. This CDR3 comprises 14 residues. Losses at the gene ends were 5 bases for V and 8 bases for J; bases not matched to a gene: 8. The germline gives CDR1 SQVTM, CDR2 ANQGSEA. The CDR3 spells CSVTLGTGGDTIYF. The CDR3 region has the DNA TGCAGCGTTACCCTCGGGACAGGGGGAGACACCATATATTTT.

This chain uses TRBV6-5 with TRBJ1-4; a weak D match, TRBD1 (6 bases). This CDR3 has 15 amino acids. Trimming left V 2 bases short and J 11 bases short, with 18 bases between. Germline V lookup: CDR1 MNHEY, CDR2 SVGAGI. As DNA, the CDR3 is TGTGCCAGCAGTTACGGGGACAAGGTGTTTGACAAACTGTTTTTT. It translates to CASSYGDKVFDKLFF.

The chain employs TRBV28 and TRBJ2-7; no reliable D call. The V and J ends lost 8 bases and 3 bases respectively, with 17 bases between them. This CDR3 spans 14 amino acids. Germline lookup yields CDR1 MDHEN and CDR2 SYDVKM. The CDR3 region is CASSPVVLLYEQYF. CDR3 DNA sequence: TGTGCCAGCTCCCCCGTTGTGCTACTCTACGAGCAGTACTTC.

The chain employs TRBV5-1 and TRBJ1-2, with D unclear. Germline-derived CDR1 and CDR2 are SGHRS and YFSETQ. V was clipped by 3 bases and J by 1 base, with 19 bases between them. The CDR3 is 17 amino acids. CDR3 amino acids: CASSWTPETLNNYGYTF. The CDR3 DNA sequence: TGCGCCAGCAGCTGGACCCCTGAGACACTAAATAACTATGGCTACACCTTC. Full variable domain (outside the CDR3, taken from reference TRBV5-1 and TRBJ1-2): KAGVTQTPRYLIKTRGQQVTLSCSPISGHRSVSWYQQTPGQGLQFLFEYFSETQRNKGNFPGRFSGRQFSNSRSEMNVSTLELGDSALYLCASSWTPETLNNYGYTFGSGTRLTVV.

This chain connects TRBV7-9 to TRBJ2-3, with 9 positions matching TRBD1. CDR1 is SEHNR, CDR2 FQNEAQ, per germline (reference sequence). V shed 5 bases, J shed 2 bases, and the junction held 8 bases outside the gene matches. This CDR3 comprises 16 residues. The CDR3 is CASSQSTGGFTDTQYF. The CDR3 DNA reads as TGTGCCAGCAGCCAATCGACAGGGGGGTTCACAGATACGCAGTATTTT.

The V and J genes are TRBV5-8 and TRBJ2-7, with unresolved D. V lost 0 bases to trimming and J lost 3 bases, with 16 bases between them. The CDR3 has 16 residues. CDR1 is SGHTS, CDR2 YDEGEE, per germline. The CDR3 region is CASSLVVGRYGYEQYF. The CDR3 DNA reads TGTGCCAGCAGCTTGGTCGTAGGACGTTATGGCTACGAGCAGTACTTC.

The V gene is TRBV20-1, the J gene TRBJ2-1, with D unresolved. V lost 6 bases and J 3 bases, leaving 6 bases between the germline ends. CDR3 size: 11 residues. Germline V gives CDR1 DFQATT, CDR2 SNEGSKA (reference sequence). The CDR3 DNA is TGCAGTGCCCGGCACTACAATGAGCAGTTCTTC. Translation: CSARHYNEQFF.

The chain employs TRBV19 and TRBJ2-5; 10 nucleotides agree with TRBD1. The CDR3 runs to 15 residues. After removal of 5 bases from V and 4 bases from J, the junction contained 7 bases not matched to a gene. Germline V gene lookup returns CDR1 LNHDA and CDR2 SQIVND (reference sequence). CDR3 sequence reads: CASSLRTGGGETQYF. The CDR3 DNA sequence: TGTGCCAGTAGTTTGCGGACAGGGGGAGGAGAGACCCAGTACTTC.

This rearrangement joins TRBV5-1 to TRBJ2-5; D is perhaps TRBD2 (5 bases). Trimming cost V 1 base and J 5 bases, with 15 bases left between them. This CDR3 region has 15 residues. The germline gives CDR1 SGHRS, CDR2 YFSETQ. CDR3 protein: CASSLLGHGGETQYF. CDR3 DNA sequence: TGCGCCAGCAGCTTGCTAGGCCATGGCGGGGAGACCCAGTACTTC. Combining the CDR3 with reference TRBV5-1 and TRBJ2-5 gives the whole variable domain KAGVTQTPRYLIKTRGQQVTLSCSPISGHRSVSWYQQTPGQGLQFLFEYFSETQRNKGNFPGRFSGRQFSNSRSEMNVSTLELGDSALYLCASSLLGHGGETQYFGPGTRLLVL.

This chain uses TRBV9 with TRBJ1-3; D unresolved. Trimming removed 3 bases from V and 0 bases from J, with 13 bases in between. From germline, CDR1 is SGDLS and CDR2 YYNGEE. The CDR3 spans 16 residues. As DNA, the CDR3 is TGTGCCAGCAGCGCCCGAACTGTAGCCTCTGGAAACACCATATATTTT. Translating it yields CASSARTVASGNTIYF.

The chain couples TRBV5-1 to TRBJ1-2, with D possibly being TRBD1 (5 bases). CDR3 length: 15 amino acids. Germline V gives CDR1 SGHRS, CDR2 YFSETQ. With 0 bases removed from V and 5 bases from J, the gap between germline ends came to 14 bases. In DNA, the CDR3 is TGCGCCAGCAGCTTGGGTGGCAGGGACCTTTATGGCTACACCTTC. It codes for CASSLGGRDLYGYTF.

This chain links TRBV7-9 with TRBJ2-5, with a weak D call TRBD2 (6 bases). Trimming took 5 bases from V and 5 from J, leaving 18 bases between them. Germline-derived CDR1 and CDR2 are SEHNR and FQNEAQ (reference sequence). The CDR3 contains 15 residues. CDR3 amino acids: CASSPRGLAMETQYF. CDR3 nucleotide sequence: TGTGCCAGCAGCCCCCGAGGGCTAGCGATGGAGACCCAGTACTTC.

The rearrangement joins TRBV7-8 to TRBJ2-7; 7 bases are a match to TRBD2. The germline gives CDR1 SGHVS, CDR2 FQNEAQ. This CDR3 is built from 14 residues. The V gene end was trimmed by 5 bases and the J gene end by 4 bases; junction bases not matched to a gene: 8. CDR3 loop: CASSLRRGGYEQYF. The CDR3 DNA reads TGTGCCAGCAGCCTACGCCGGGGAGGGTACGAGCAGTACTTC.

The chain recombines TRBV5-1 with TRBJ2-1; tentative D call: TRBD2 (6 bases). V lost 3 bases to trimming and J lost 4 bases, with 8 bases between them. The germline gives CDR1 SGHRS, CDR2 YFSETQ. This CDR3 spans 13 amino acids. DNA for the CDR3: TGCGCCAGCAGCTACGGGACTTACAATGAGCAGTTCTTC. This encodes CASSYGTYNEQFF. The full variable domain, with the rest looked up from reference TRBV5-1 and TRBJ2-1, is KAGVTQTPRYLIKTRGQQVTLSCSPISGHRSVSWYQQTPGQGLQFLFEYFSETQRNKGNFPGRFSGRQFSNSRSEMNVSTLELGDSALYLCASSYGTYNEQFFGPGTRLTVL.

This rearrangement joins TRBV10-2 to TRBJ2-7; 8 bases align to TRBD2. Germline V CDR1 and CDR2: WSHSY, SAAADI. There are 15 residues in the CDR3. With 5 bases clipped from V and 0 bases from J, the junction kept 6 bases outside the gene matches. CDR3 loop: CASSSLAGSSYEQYF. The DNA of the CDR3 is TGCGCCAGCAGTTCCCTAGCGGGCTCCTCCTACGAGCAGTACTTC.

The chain carries TRBV4-3 and TRBJ2-5; no definite D call. Deletions cut 0 bases from V and 10 bases from J, with 9 bases between. The CDR3 sequence is 12 residues long. Germline CDR1 is LGHNA and CDR2 is YSLEER. This CDR3 reads CASSQDGLVQYF. The CDR3 region has the DNA TGCGCCAGCAGCCAAGATGGGTTAGTCCAGTACTTC.

The table lists this clone with a count of one. The V call is TRBV18, the J call TRBJ2-3; D may correspond to TRBD1 or TRBD2 (5 bases each). This CDR3 is 17 amino acids long. The V gene lost 1 base and the J gene lost 0 bases, with 14 bases spanning the gap. Germline lookup yields CDR1 KGHSH and CDR2 LQKENI. This chain's CDR3 is CASSPLSGRTSTDTQYF. CDR3 bases: TGTGCCAGCTCACCACTCTCGGGACGGACTAGCACAGATACGCAGTATTTT.

V usage is TRBV6-5 and J usage is TRBJ2-2; 8 bases are shared with TRBD1. Germline trimming cut 6 bases from V and 2 bases from J; bases unmatched to any gene: 2. Germline CDR1 reads MNHEY; CDR2 reads SVGAGI. This CDR3 spans 14 amino acids. The CDR3, as DNA: TGTGCCAGCAGGGGACAGGAAAACACCGGGGAGCTGTTTTTT. This translates into CASRGQENTGELFF.

Comments on this clone: In the same sample, other DNA sequences code for this CDR3. The chain uses TRBV6-5 and TRBJ2-1, with D perhaps assigned TRBD1 or TRBD2 (5 bases each). Germline V gives CDR1 MNHEY, CDR2 SVGAGI. The CDR3 contains 14 residues. V was cut by 0 bases and J by 4 bases, with 7 bases left in between. The CDR3 DNA sequence: TGTGCCAGCAGTTACTCGAGGGGATACAATGAGCAGTTCTTC. Its translation is CASSYSRGYNEQFF.

The V call is TRBV7-9, the J call TRBJ2-5, with D possibly matching TRBD1 (5 bases). Germline V lookup: CDR1 SEHNR, CDR2 FQNEAQ (reference sequence). The CDR3 consists of 12 residues. Trimming took 5 bases from V and 4 from J, leaving 8 bases between them. CDR3: CASSGQGETQYF. The CDR3 DNA sequence: TGTGCCAGCAGCGGACAAGGAGAGACCCAGTACTTC.